This entry describes one T cell receptor (beta chain). Its antigen is not known. Germline V lookup: CDR1 SGHDN, CDR2 FVKESK. The CDR3 sequence is 17 residues long. Germline trimming cut 4 bases from V and 8 bases from J; bases unmatched to any gene: 11. The sample belongs to a study of cytomegalovirus exposure and HLA in healthy donors. The study's findings and limits: The listing of roughly 160 TCR beta chains classed them as cytomegalovirus-associated. Being indistinguishable, some V segments were excluded, TRBV6-2 and TRBV6-3 among them. Later on, an analysis tied around 17,000 TCR beta sequences to HLA alleles at 0.05 false discovery rate. Links to common viral pathogens appeared, in a later analysis, for several of the most significant clusters.

In the PCR, 60 Vbeta and 13 Jbeta primers were used. Sequencing used immunoSEQ multiplex PCR; TCRdb keeps in-frame clones, though not all of them. The data hold 130,000 or so clones, with 77% observed a single time. Sequences were obtained from PBMCs. The TCR originated in a female donor in good health and CMV-seronegative. The chain recombines TRBV14 with TRBJ2-1, with 13 nucleotides matching TRBD2. The CDR3, as DNA: TGTGCCAGCAGCCCCCGACTAGCGGGAGGTTTCCGCGATGAGCAGTTCTTC. Translation gives CASSPRLAGGFRDEQFF.